Below, one T cell receptor (beta chain) is given with its context. Its antigen remains unknown. This record belongs to a study of CD8 T cells in Susac syndrome. The study, taken as a whole, reports: It was acknowledged by the study that relatively few individuals were included in its TCR sequencing and HLA analysis.

An input of about 0.5 to 1 ug of RNA was subjected to reverse transcription using random hexamers. TCRdb independently ran MiXCR on the immunoSEQ multiplex PCR reads; one entry per CDR3 protein. The table has 150,000 or so distinct CDR3 sequences, roughly 95% seen once. The source of this sequence is a human donor with multiple sclerosis. Material for sequencing was CD8+ T cells from PBMCs.

The CDR3 DNA reads as TGTGCCAGCAGCGGCCAGGGACTTTGGGGCCCAGATACGCAGTATTTT. This gives the protein CASSGQGLWGPDTQYF. This sequence joins TRBV11-2 and TRBJ2-3; possible D gene TRBD2, 6 bases. Trimming took 5 bases from V and 4 from J, leaving 19 bases between them. The CDR3 covers 16 residues. The germline V gene encodes CDR1 SGHAT and CDR2 FQNNGV.